A selection of T cell receptor beta chains follows, all from one sample in a study of Ad26.COV2.S vaccination and SARS-CoV-2 variants. TCRdb's table, derived via immunoSEQ multiplex PCR, lists solely in-frame clones and lacks some. The sample has 400,000 to 450,000 clones, roughly 91% seen once. Specimen: peripheral blood, collected in a trial of Ad26.COV2.S vaccine versus placebo. The receptors stem from a person aged 18-60 years who received the Ad26.COV2.S COVID-19 vaccine or a placebo. The CDR3 runs from the conserved cysteine through the conserved F or W. Each record gives: clone size, V gene, J gene, D gene, CDR3 DNA, CDR3 protein. A D gene is named only where the DNA matches it firmly. The size field is filled for only some rows; it gives once, few, many or a size class.

clone_size: NA; v_call: TRBV11-2; j_call: TRBJ1-1; d_call: NA; cdr3_nt: TGTGCCAGCAGCTTAAGGCCGAACACTGAAGCTTTCTTT; cdr3_aa: CASSLRPNTEAFF
clone_size: NA; v_call: TRBV10-3; j_call: TRBJ2-1; d_call: TRBD2; cdr3_nt: TGTGCCATCAGTGAGACCCGGACTAGCGGGGACCCCAATGAGCAGTTCTTC; cdr3_aa: CAISETRTSGDPNEQFF
clone_size: NA; v_call: TRBV6-5; j_call: TRBJ1-3; d_call: NA; cdr3_nt: TGTGCCAGCAGACTCGTAACTGGAAACACCATATATTTT; cdr3_aa: CASRLVTGNTIYF
clone_size: NA; v_call: TRBV29-1; j_call: TRBJ2-3; d_call: NA; cdr3_nt: TGCAGCGGAAGTGCGGCAGATACGCAGTATTTT; cdr3_aa: CSGSAADTQYF
clone_size: once; v_call: TRBV5-5; j_call: TRBJ1-5; d_call: TRBD1; cdr3_nt: TGTGCCAGCAGCTTGAGCCCCCGGGACAGGGTTGACCAGCCCCAGCATTTT; cdr3_aa: CASSLSPRDRVDQPQHF
clone_size: NA; v_call: TRBV19; j_call: TRBJ2-2; d_call: NA; cdr3_nt: TGTGCCAGTAGCGGGTTGGGACGGGTCGCGAACACCGGGGAGCTGTTTTTT; cdr3_aa: CASSGLGRVANTGELFF
clone_size: NA; v_call: TRBV5-4; j_call: TRBJ1-2; d_call: TRBD1; cdr3_nt: TGTGCCAGCAGCTCTGCGGACAGGGTCGGCTACACCTTC; cdr3_aa: CASSSADRVGYTF
clone_size: NA; v_call: TRBV6-2/TRBV6-3; j_call: TRBJ1-5; d_call: NA; cdr3_nt: TGTGCCAGCAGTTACTCAGGGGCGGGTCAGCCCCAGCATTTT; cdr3_aa: CASSYSGAGQPQHF
clone_size: NA; v_call: TRBV27; j_call: TRBJ2-5; d_call: NA; cdr3_nt: TGTGCCAGCAGTTCACGGACGGCGGGGGAGACCCAGTACTTC; cdr3_aa: CASSSRTAGETQYF
clone_size: NA; v_call: TRBV6-2/TRBV6-3; j_call: TRBJ1-6; d_call: NA; cdr3_nt: TGTGCCAGCAGTCGACCCTTATCACCCCTCCACTTT; cdr3_aa: CASSRPLSPLHF
clone_size: NA; v_call: TRBV6-6; j_call: TRBJ2-7; d_call: NA; cdr3_nt: TGTGCCAGCAGTGCCCGGACGTACCCCTACGAGCAGTACTTC; cdr3_aa: CASSARTYPYEQYF
clone_size: NA; v_call: TRBV7-2; j_call: TRBJ1-2; d_call: NA; cdr3_nt: TGTGCCAGCAGCTGGGGGGGGATTAACTATGGCTACACCTTC; cdr3_aa: CASSWGGINYGYTF
clone_size: NA; v_call: TRBV2; j_call: TRBJ2-1; d_call: TRBD2; cdr3_nt: TGTGCCAGCGTAATAGGACTAGCGGGATACAATGAGCAGTTCTTC; cdr3_aa: CASVIGLAGYNEQFF
clone_size: NA; v_call: TRBV14; j_call: TRBJ2-1; d_call: TRBD2; cdr3_nt: TGTGCCAGCAGCCAAGGTTGGTCTAGCGGCCCCCTCAATGAGCAGTTCTTC; cdr3_aa: CASSQGWSSGPLNEQFF
clone_size: NA; v_call: TRBV29-1; j_call: TRBJ1-3; d_call: NA; cdr3_nt: TGCAGCGTTGCTTCCCTTCCTGGAAACACCATATATTTT; cdr3_aa: CSVASLPGNTIYF
clone_size: NA; v_call: TRBV27; j_call: TRBJ1-6; d_call: NA; cdr3_nt: TGTGCCAGCAGTTTTAGAGGATACGGTTCACCCCTCCACTTT; cdr3_aa: CASSFRGYGSPLHF
clone_size: NA; v_call: TRBV7-2; j_call: TRBJ2-1; d_call: NA; cdr3_nt: TGTGCCAGCAGCCTGGTACGGGGAGCGAACTACAATGAGCAGTTCTTC; cdr3_aa: CASSLVRGANYNEQFF
clone_size: NA; v_call: TRBV30; j_call: TRBJ2-2; d_call: TRBD2; cdr3_nt: TGTGCCTGGAATCTCGGGGGGTCTAACGGGGAGCTGTTTTTT; cdr3_aa: CAWNLGGSNGELFF
clone_size: NA; v_call: TRBV20-1; j_call: TRBJ2-1; d_call: NA; cdr3_nt: TGCAGTGCGTCCCTGTCTGGGGGGCAGTTCTTC; cdr3_aa: CSASLSGGQFF
clone_size: NA; v_call: TRBV19; j_call: TRBJ1-3; d_call: TRBD1; cdr3_nt: TGTGCCAGTAGTGCTGGGACAGCTCCTGGAAACACCATATATTTT; cdr3_aa: CASSAGTAPGNTIYF
clone_size: NA; v_call: TRBV5-5; j_call: TRBJ1-3; d_call: NA; cdr3_nt: TGTGCCAGCAATCCCGACGGGGGCTCTGGAAACACCATATATTTT; cdr3_aa: CASNPDGGSGNTIYF
clone_size: once; v_call: TRBV20-1; j_call: TRBJ1-5; d_call: NA; cdr3_nt: TGCAGTGCTAGTCCAGGCGACAGCAATCAGCCCCAGCATTTT; cdr3_aa: CSASPGDSNQPQHF
clone_size: NA; v_call: TRBV19; j_call: TRBJ2-2; d_call: NA; cdr3_nt: TGTGCCAGTAATTTGGCCGGGGAGCTGTTTTTT; cdr3_aa: CASNLAGELFF
clone_size: NA; v_call: TRBV28; j_call: TRBJ2-3; d_call: TRBD2; cdr3_nt: TGTGCCAGCAGCATTCAAACTAGCGGATACACAGATACGCAGTATTTT; cdr3_aa: CASSIQTSGYTDTQYF
clone_size: NA; v_call: TRBV9; j_call: TRBJ1-5; d_call: NA; cdr3_nt: TGTGCCAGCAGCAGGGGAGATAGCAATCAGCCCCAGCATTTT; cdr3_aa: CASSRGDSNQPQHF